What follows describes a single T cell receptor (beta chain). Its antigen is still unknown. Gene names are the mouse ones. From the germline J gene comes the end of the CDR3, since the read stops 1 residue before it. Produced via immunoSEQ multiplex PCR; TCRdb's table is partial and in-frame only. The sample contains approximately 8,800 clones, 37% of which appear only once. The source of the sample is a study of tissue T cells after allogeneic stem cell transplantation. Findings and limits, study-wide: This small cohort was clinically heterogeneous, and sampling depth was a limitation.

Time point: mouse harvest day 14 after allogeneic transplant. Each mouse received 10^7 T-cell-depleted marrow cells plus 10^6 splenic CD5+ T cells by tail vein. CDR1 is KGHPV and CDR2 is FQNQEV in the germline V gene (reference sequence). The CDR3 runs 15 residues. V was clipped by 6 bases and J by 0 bases; unmatched bases: 6. The chain uses TRBV26 and TRBJ2-5; 7 bases align to TRBD1. The sample consisted of skin. The sequence was collected from a female BALB/c mouse given C57BL/6 T cells with graft-versus-host disease after an allogeneic hematopoietic cell transplant. CDR3 in amino acids: CASSRQGGNQDTQYF. The DNA read from the CDR3 is TGTGCCAGCAGCCGACAGGGAGGGAACCAAGACACCCAGTAC. Supplemented by reference TRBV26 and TRBJ2-5, the full variable domain reads NSKVIQTPRYLVKGQGQKAKMRCIPEKGHPVVFWYQQNKNNEFKFLINFQNQEVLQQIDMTEKRFSAECPSNSPCSLEIQSSEAGDSALYLCASSRQGGNQDTQYFGPGTRLLVL.